The T cell receptor (beta chain) under discussion was sequenced for a study of molecular identifiers for immune sequencing clone quantification. This clonotype has just a few counts. TCRdb analysed the PCR reads with MiXCR anew, one entry per CDR3 protein. The table lists 400,000 to 600,000 distinct CDR3 sequences, 20% to 25% of them singletons, with more than 0.8% in the top ten. Sequenced input: naive CD8+ T cells from blood, with Jurkat cell RNA spiked in. Described subset: FACS-sorted CD8+CD4-CCR7+CD45RA+ naive T cells. This TCR was sampled from a human donor in good health. Some libraries in this study had Jurkat cell RNA spiked in.

The CDR3 here is CSVELGTADTIYF. The DNA for the CDR3 is TGCAGCGTTGAGTTGGGGACGGCAGACACCATATATTTT. The gene calls are TRBV29-1 and TRBJ1-3; tentative D call: TRBD1 (5 bases). The CDR3 extends over 13 amino acids. Germline CDR1 SQVTM, CDR2 ANQGSEA. Trimming pared 3 bases from V and 8 bases from J, leaving 14 bases between.